Described below is a single T cell receptor (beta chain) sequence and its context. The germline V gene encodes CDR1 LGHNA and CDR2 YSLEER. The CDR3 is 15 amino acids. Trimming cost V 6 bases and J 2 bases, with 17 bases left between them. Sequencing used immunoSEQ multiplex PCR; TCRdb keeps in-frame clones, though not all of them. The sample records 260,000 or so clones, 87% being singletons. The data were taken from a study of blood T cell repertoires in COVID-19. The V and J genes are TRBV4-3 and TRBJ2-7; the D gene is possibly TRBD2 (6 bases). The sequencing sample was made of PBMCs or T cells enriched from blood (not recorded which). This clonotype was obtained from a young woman with acute COVID-19. In DNA, the CDR3 is TGCGCCAGCAGTCTCGGGACTGGTTCTACCTACGAGCAGTACTTC. Amino acid sequence: CASSLGTGSTYEQYF.